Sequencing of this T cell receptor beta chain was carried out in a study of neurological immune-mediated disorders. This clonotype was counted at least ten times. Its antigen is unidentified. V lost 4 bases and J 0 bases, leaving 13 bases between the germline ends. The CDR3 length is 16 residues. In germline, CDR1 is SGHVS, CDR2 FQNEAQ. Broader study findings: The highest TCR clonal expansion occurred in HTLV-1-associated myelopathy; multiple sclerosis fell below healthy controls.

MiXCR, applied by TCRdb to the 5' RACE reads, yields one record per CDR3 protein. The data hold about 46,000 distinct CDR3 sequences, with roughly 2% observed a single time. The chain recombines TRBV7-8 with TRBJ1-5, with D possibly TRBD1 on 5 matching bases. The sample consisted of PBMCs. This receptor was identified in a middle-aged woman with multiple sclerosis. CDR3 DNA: TGTGCCAGCAGCTCCCTCGGGGGTTATAGCAATCAGCCCCAGCATTTT. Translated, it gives CASSSLGGYSNQPQHF.